This TCR beta chain appears in the sequencing data of a study of blood T cell repertoires in COVID-19. TCRdb's copy holds only in-frame clones and misses some; the assay was immunoSEQ multiplex PCR. This sample yields 110,000 or so clones, of which about 87% are seen a single time; approximately 4.5% belongs to the top ten. This sequence originates from a woman between 50 and 59 years old with acute or convalescent COVID-19. Sequenced sample: peripheral blood.

CDR3 protein: CASRRVVLAGGTGELFF. CDR3 coding DNA: TGTGCCAGCAGGCGTGTTGTGCTAGCGGGAGGCACCGGGGAGCTGTTTTTT. The rearrangement joins TRBV7-2 to TRBJ2-2; 11 nucleotides align to TRBD2. The CDR3 has 17 residues. Germline CDR1 reads SGHTA; CDR2 reads FQGNSA. With 6 bases clipped from V and 4 bases from J, the junction kept 10 bases outside the gene matches.